The clone carrying this TCR beta chain was seen at least ten times. Its antigen is not identified. Reliance was placed on clinical symptoms, serum thyroxine, TRAb, thyroid ultrasound and orbital computed tomography for diagnosis. As the starting material, more than 7.5 ml of fresh peripheral blood yielded the PBMCs. The entry originates in a study of Graves' ophthalmopathy and Graves' hyperthyroidism. Germline V gives CDR1 SEHNR, CDR2 FQNEAQ (reference sequence). The V and J ends lost 1 base and 4 bases respectively, with 10 bases between them. The length of the CDR3 is 14 residues. General observations from the study: Detected in blood as well were most expanded thyroid clonotypes with frequency above 0.001.

Amplifying from RNA transcripts, the study obtained TCR beta CDR3 regions. First-round RT-PCR relied on HTBI primers, and a second-round multiplex PCR came next. Using its own MiXCR run on the multiplex PCR reads, TCRdb lists one record per CDR3 protein. The sample has 300,000 to 400,000 distinct CDR3 sequences; approximately 18% are singletons. The chain uses TRBV7-9 and TRBJ1-2; D uncertain. This sequence was found in an adult woman with stable Graves' hyperthyroidism. The specimen sequenced was peripheral blood. The CDR3 coding sequence is TGTGCCAGCAGCTTAGGGGCAGACACCTATGGCTACACCTTC. Its translation is CASSLGADTYGYTF. Full variable domain (outside the CDR3, taken from reference TRBV7-9 and TRBJ1-2): DTGVSQNPRHKITKRGQNVTFRCDPISEHNRLYWYRQTLGQGPEFLTYFQNEAQLEKSRLLSDRFSAERPKGSFSTLEIQRTEQGDSAMYLCASSLGADTYGYTFGSGTRLTVV.